The present T cell receptor beta chain was sequenced within a study of OX40 agonist ivuxolimab in advanced cancers. The study in broad terms: Ivuxolimab, which targeted the costimulatory receptor OX40 (CD134), was an agonistic, fully human IgG2 monoclonal antibody. Intravenous ivuxolimab was administered to patients every 2 weeks at six dose levels: 0.01, 0.1, 0.3, 1.5, 3 and 10 mg/kg. Peripheral TCRbeta sequencing was intended to test whether TCR sequence diversity was altered and clonal T-cell expansion was caused by ivuxolimab. In the dose-escalation cohort, 82.7% of patients were male, and the mean age was approximately 60 years, with a range of roughly 20 to 79. Partial responses occurred in three dose-escalation patients: two with cutaneous melanoma and one with hepatocellular carcinoma. The paper covers the monotherapy dose-escalation part of the phase I ivuxolimab trial, which included N of about 51 patients. Among the roughly 54 dose-escalation patients, about 20 had hepatocellular carcinoma, around 15 melanoma, 9 renal cell carcinoma and 9 head and neck cancer. Patients were allowed to have had prior anti-PD-1, anti-PD-L1 or anti-CTLA-4 therapy, and less than 45% of the dose-escalation patients had previously received checkpoint inhibitors.

In the germline V gene (reference sequence), CDR1 corresponds to SGHNT and CDR2 to YYREEE. Relative to germline, V is missing 1 base and J is missing 6 bases, with 3 bases of the junction outside any gene match. From the cysteine through the phenylalanine, the CDR3 covers 17 amino acids. The entry retains the CDR3 DNA only, 51 bases that are in frame from base 1. For sequencing of the TCRbeta CDR3 region, genomic DNA was extracted from the sorted cells. TCRbeta CDR3 regions were sequenced using the immunoSEQ Assay. This immuneACCESS table, as held by TCRdb, lists in-frame sequences with V and J called but not all clones. Of the missing ones, under half trace to an unresolved V gene in checked studies; the others have no known cause. Across this sample there are about 100,000 clones, with around nine tenths seen only once. The ten largest clones take up around 0.16% of the sample. The trial excluded patients who had a history of autoimmune disease or were on systemic immunosuppression. Peripheral blood for TCR sequencing was drawn from every dose cohort at baseline, at cycle 4 day 1 and at cycle 7 day 1. Samples were obtained from an open-label, multicenter, first-in-human phase I dose-escalation trial of ivuxolimab. Adults with locally advanced or metastatic melanoma, renal cell carcinoma, hepatocellular carcinoma or head and neck squamous cell carcinoma were enrolled in the trial. CD4+ and CD8+ T cells were sorted separately from peripheral blood before TCR sequencing.

General conclusions and limits of the study: Low levels of normalized T-cell clonal expansion were also seen in some patients who did not respond. At doses of 0.1 to 3.0 mg/kg, clonal expansion of both CD4+ and CD8+ T cells in blood was seen between baseline and week 6. Which antigens the clonally expanded peripheral T cells were specific for was not determined. After ivuxolimab, expanded clones were on average more numerous among CD8+ T cells than among CD4+ T cells. In the 0.1-3.0 mg/kg groups, partial responders had among the lowest normalized peripheral clonal expansion, particularly in CD8+ T cells.

A word on this clone: No antigen is known for it. No quality values exist for individual bases; no much larger clone is one base distant.

This sequence uses TRBV5-4 and TRBJ2-2; TRBD2 fits 16 bases in the junction. The sequenced sample was CD4+ or CD8+ T cells sorted from blood, obtained in a trial of the OX40 agonist ivuxolimab. The TCR was taken from an adult with an advanced solid tumor such as melanoma, head and neck, liver or kidney cancer. The CDR3 region reads CASSLSGTSGRAGELFF. The nucleotide sequence reads TGTGCCAGCAGCTTGTCCGGGACTAGCGGGAGGGCCGGGGAGCTGTTTTTT.